These 26 T cell receptor beta chains originate from one sample sequenced in a study of T cell repertoires in cytomegalovirus infection. In TCRdb, the reads were re-called with MiXCR into one record per CDR3 protein. Here the sample spans some 350,000 distinct CDR3 sequences, about 27% being singletons. Antigen specificity for these receptors is unknown. Sequences were derived from cultured PBMCs, sampled from culture after CMV antigen stimulation. These receptors were taken from a human donor in good health (CMV status not recorded). Some clones in this sample may be carry-over from other donors' samples.

This clonotype was detected only a few times. The chain joins TRBV19 to TRBJ1-1, with D maybe TRBD1 (5 bases). The CDR3 length is 16 residues. The V end was cut by 6 bases, the J end by 0 bases, with 17 bases between. Per germline, CDR1 LNHDA and CDR2 SQIVND (reference sequence). CDR3 coding DNA: TGTGCCAGTAGCCAGAGAGGGACTGCCCTGAACACTGAAGCTTTCTTT. It encodes CASSQRGTALNTEAFF.

This clonotype was counted a few times. The chain employs TRBV7-8 and TRBJ2-1, with D possibly matching TRBD1 (5 bases). Looked up from germline, CDR1 is SGHVS and CDR2 is FQNEAQ. The CDR3 runs to 16 residues. V shed 4 bases and J shed 7 bases, with 20 bases lying between them. The CDR3 nucleotides read TGTGCCAGCAGCTCAACTCATTCACCAGGGTTAAATGAGCAGTTCTTC. Translated, it gives CASSSTHSPGLNEQFF.

This clonotype was seen only a few times. The V gene is TRBV7-8, the J gene TRBJ2-7; unclear D gene. The V gene lost 1 base and the J gene lost 0 bases, with 7 bases spanning the gap. The germline V gene has CDR1 SGHVS and CDR2 FQNEAQ. The CDR3 totals 14 residues. This CDR3 reads CASSLGVVSYEQYF. The CDR3 bases are TGTGCCAGCAGCTTAGGGGTAGTCTCCTACGAGCAGTACTTC.

This clonotype was observed a handful of times. This chain uses TRBV7-9 with TRBJ1-2; D ambiguous. The V end was cut by 0 bases, the J end by 6 bases, with 11 bases between. From germline, CDR1 is SEHNR and CDR2 FQNEAQ (reference sequence). The CDR3 totals 14 residues. CDR3 bases: TGTGCCAGCAGCTTAGCCGCGGGGAGGGATGGCTACACCTTC. It specifies CASSLAAGRDGYTF.

The rearrangement uses TRBV27 and TRBJ1-2; D uncertain. The ends were cut back, 8 bases at V and 0 bases at J, with 10 bases in the middle. Germline values: CDR1 MNHEY, CDR2 SMNVEV (reference sequence). This CDR3 is 13 amino acids long. DNA for the CDR3: TGTGCCAGCTGGGAGGGTGCTAACTATGGCTACACCTTC. Its translation: CASWEGANYGYTF.

J is TRBJ2-1 and V is TRBV4-1; 9 bases are a match to TRBD2. The CDR3 spans 20 residues. Germline CDR1 and CDR2: MGHRA and YSYEKL. V lost 0 bases and J lost 0; bases outside the gene matches: 12. The CDR3 nucleotides read TGCGCCAGCAGCCAAGAGGGGCCGACTAGCGGTTATAGCTCCTACAATGAGCAGTTCTTC. This codes for CASSQEGPTSGYSSYNEQFF.

There are many counts of this clonotype. CDR3 residues: CASSLDQTSYNEQFF. In DNA form, the CDR3 reads TGTGCCAGCAGCTTAGACCAAACATCCTACAATGAGCAGTTCTTC. The V call is TRBV7-6, the J call TRBJ2-1; no firm D call. V was cut by 1 base and J by 1 base, with 8 bases left in between. In germline, CDR1 is SGHVS, CDR2 FNYEAQ. The CDR3 sequence is 15 residues long.

The sample holds a few counts of this clonotype. The chain is built from TRBV7-4 and TRBJ2-7; 7 bases align to TRBD1. The junction had 9 bases not matched to a gene; V was cut back by 3 bases and J by 4 bases. The CDR3 length is 15 residues. CDR1 SGHVT and CDR2 SQSDAQ come from the germline V gene. CDR3: CASSFTGNRGYEQYF. The CDR3 DNA is TGTGCCAGCAGCTTTACGGGCAACAGGGGATACGAGCAGTACTTC.

The chain employs TRBV5-6 and TRBJ1-4; TRBD1 matches at 10 bases. The V gene end was trimmed by 0 bases and the J gene end by 7 bases; junction bases not matched to a gene: 3. The length of the CDR3 is 15 residues. Per the germline V gene, CDR1 is SGHDT and CDR2 is YYEEEE. CDR3 nucleotides: TGTGCCAGCAGCTTGGACGGGACAGGGGCTGAAAAACTGTTTTTT. The encoded protein is CASSLDGTGAEKLFF.

The J gene is TRBJ1-1, the V gene TRBV16; 7 bases map to TRBD1. Trimming removed 0 bases from V and 5 bases from J; junction bases left unmatched: 12. Germline values: CDR1 KGHSY, CDR2 FQNENV. The CDR3 loop spans 17 amino acids. In nucleotides, the CDR3 is TGTGCCAGCAGCCAATCCATCGGAGGGGGCGGTAGGACTGAAGCTTTCTTT. It yields the protein CASSQSIGGGGRTEAFF.

The table lists this clonotype with a few counts. This chain uses TRBV6-8 with TRBJ1-1; D gene unclear. The CDR3 is made up of 11 amino acids. Germline V gene data show CDR1 as MNHGY and CDR2 as SAAAGT. V shed 2 bases and J shed 6 bases, with 4 bases lying between them. The CDR3 protein is CASSYSSEAFF. CDR3 DNA sequence: TGTGCCAGCAGTTACAGCTCTGAAGCTTTCTTT.

The chain combines TRBV5-1 with TRBJ1-2, with D perhaps TRBD1 (6 bases). The V gene lost 7 bases and the J gene lost 8 bases, with 15 bases spanning the gap. There are 12 residues in the CDR3. Germline V gene sequence: CDR1 SGHRS, CDR2 YFSETQ. CDR3 amino acids: CASGSTGGGYTF. The CDR3 region has the DNA TGCGCCAGCGGATCGACAGGAGGCGGCTACACCTTC. Full variable domain (rest looked up from reference TRBV5-1 and TRBJ1-2): KAGVTQTPRYLIKTRGQQVTLSCSPISGHRSVSWYQQTPGQGLQFLFEYFSETQRNKGNFPGRFSGRQFSNSRSEMNVSTLELGDSALYLCASGSTGGGYTFGSGTRLTVV.

This chain connects TRBV2 to TRBJ2-6, with a possible D match to TRBD2 (6 bases). The CDR3 is 15 amino acids. Trimming removed 8 bases from V and 0 bases from J, with 11 bases in between. CDR1 and CDR2 from the germline V gene are SNHLY and FYNNEI. The CDR3 DNA reads as TGTGCCAGCCGGAGGGGTAGCTCTGGGGCCAACGTCCTGACTTTC. Translation: CASRRGSSGANVLTF.

The J gene is TRBJ2-5, the V gene TRBV7-2; TRBD1 is a possible D gene (5 bases). V lost 5 bases and J 6 bases, leaving 28 bases between the germline ends. CDR3 size: 18 residues. Germline-derived CDR1 and CDR2 are SGHTA and FQGNSA. The CDR3: CASSTPRQGDAPLKTQYF. Here the CDR3 DNA reads TGTGCCAGCAGCACCCCCCGTCAGGGCGACGCTCCCCTAAAGACCCAGTACTTC.

This clonotype occurred a few times. V is TRBV5-1 and J is TRBJ1-6; D remains ambiguous. The CDR3 has 14 amino acids. V was clipped by 0 bases and J by 6 bases, with 7 bases between them. CDR1 and CDR2 from the germline V gene are SGHRS and YFSETQ. The CDR3 loop is CASSLEQPNSPLHF. CDR3 DNA: TGCGCCAGCAGCTTGGAACAGCCTAATTCACCCCTCCACTTT.

The chain combines TRBV19 with TRBJ1-2, with 7 bases fitting TRBD1. This CDR3 region has 18 residues. CDR1 and CDR2 (germline): LNHDA, SQIVND (reference sequence). V shed 7 bases, J shed 5 bases, and the junction held 22 bases outside the gene matches. CDR3 coding DNA: TGTGCCAGTACCCCAGCCGGGACAGAGCCTACCGGCCTATATGGCTACACCTTC. This encodes CASTPAGTEPTGLYGYTF.

The V and J genes are TRBV15 and TRBJ1-2; 8 bases map to TRBD1. From germline, CDR1 is LNHNV and CDR2 YYDKDF (reference sequence). The CDR3 has 15 amino acids. V lost 1 base and J lost 6; bases outside the gene matches: 7. Written as DNA, the CDR3 is TGTGCCACCAGCAGAGTTCCGACAGGGGTGCATGGCTACACCTTC. Protein product: CATSRVPTGVHGYTF.

The chain carries TRBV6-6 and TRBJ2-7; possible D gene TRBD1, 5 bases. The CDR3 totals 14 residues. Trimming cost V 5 bases and J 4 bases, with 15 bases left between them. Germline V gene lookup returns CDR1 MNHNY and CDR2 SVGAGI (reference sequence). The CDR3 here is CASSQGGAGYEQYF. The CDR3 nucleotides are TGTGCCAGCAGTCAGGGCGGAGCTGGGTACGAGCAGTACTTC.

The rearrangement links TRBV5-4 to TRBJ2-3; tentative D call: TRBD2 (6 bases). CDR1 SGHNT and CDR2 YYREEE come from the germline V gene (reference sequence). The CDR3 totals 17 residues. V lost 1 base, J lost 2 bases, and 17 bases lay in between. The DNA for the CDR3 is TGTGCCAGCAGCTTGTCAGGAGGAGGGCGGCTCACAGATACGCAGTATTTT. This codes for CASSLSGGGRLTDTQYF.

The chain has TRBV12-3 or TRBV12-4 and TRBJ2-6; 12 bases match TRBD1. This CDR3 is 15 amino acids long. V lost 6 bases to trimming and J lost 10 bases; unmatched junction nucleotides: 7. The CDR3 loop is CASRSRDRGHNVLTF. The CDR3 DNA is TGTGCCAGCAGATCCCGGGACAGGGGGCATAACGTCCTGACTTTC.

The rearrangement links TRBV18 to TRBJ2-1; D call uncertain. V lost 2 bases and J 4 bases, leaving 12 bases between the germline ends. Germline CDR1 reads KGHSH; CDR2 reads LQKENI. The CDR3 contains 15 residues. The CDR3 nucleotides are TGTGCCAGCTCACCAGGAATGCCCAGGTACAATGAGCAGTTCTTC. Protein product: CASSPGMPRYNEQFF.

V usage is TRBV7-9 and J usage is TRBJ1-1, with 9 bases aligning to TRBD1. Germline CDR1 reads SEHNR; CDR2 reads FQNEAQ (reference sequence). The CDR3 consists of 14 residues. V was pared by 3 bases and J by 5 bases, with 4 bases of the junction left unmatched. CDR3 bases: TGTGCCAGCAGCTTGGACAGGGGAGCTACTGAAGCTTTCTTT. It yields the protein CASSLDRGATEAFF.

The chain is built from TRBV5-5 and TRBJ1-5, with D hard to call. The ends were cut back, 4 bases at V and 5 bases at J, with 10 bases in the middle. Germline loops: CDR1 SGHKS, CDR2 YYEKEE (reference sequence). The CDR3 totals 13 residues. The CDR3 nucleotides are TGTGCCAGCAGCCCCGACGGGGATCAGCCCCAGCATTTT. It is translated as CASSPDGDQPQHF.

This sequence joins TRBV7-9 and TRBJ1-2; D is perhaps TRBD1 (5 bases). CDR1 and CDR2 (germline): SEHNR, FQNEAQ (reference sequence). The CDR3 is 15 amino acids. The ends were cut back, 4 bases at V and 8 bases at J, with 20 bases in the middle. The CDR3 spells CASSSSGGKARGYTF. CDR3 nucleotide sequence: TGTGCCAGCAGCTCTAGCGGGGGAAAGGCGCGGGGCTACACCTTC.

The chain has TRBV12-3 or TRBV12-4 and TRBJ1-1; tentatively, D is TRBD1 (5 bases). Trimming took off 7 bases at V and 3 bases at J, with 18 bases between the two ends. This CDR3 contains 15 residues. CDR3 sequence: CASTARFGGDTEAFF. The CDR3 bases are TGTGCCAGCACCGCCCGCTTTGGGGGGGACACTGAAGCTTTCTTT.

The V and J genes are TRBV20-1 and TRBJ1-6; weak D call: TRBD1 (5 bases). The CDR3 runs 17 residues. V lost 0 bases and J lost 5, with 17 bases in between. The germline V gene has CDR1 DFQATT and CDR2 SNEGSKA (reference sequence). CDR3 coding DNA: TGCAGTGCTAGAGATTTGACAAAGGGGATGAATAATTCACCCCTCCACTTT. Amino acid sequence: CSARDLTKGMNNSPLHF.